Listed below are T cell receptor beta chains from one sample, sequenced in a study of CD8 T cells in Susac syndrome. TCRdb re-derived calls from the immunoSEQ multiplex PCR reads in MiXCR, one entry per CDR3 protein. Of 100,000 to 150,000 distinct CDR3 sequences listed, 93% are singletons. The sequencing input was CD8+ T cells from PBMCs. The receptor set was obtained from a human donor with multiple sclerosis. Each CDR3 is given with its conserved first and last residue. Size values are once, few and many counts, or a class for expanded clones, and some rows have none.

clone_size,v_call,j_call,cdr3_aa
.,TRBV3-1,TRBJ2-7,CASSPYPRTGTYEQYF
.,TRBV9,TRBJ2-1,CASSVDWSGYNEQFF
.,TRBV7-2,TRBJ2-2,CASSFTTGHLTGELFF
.,TRBV29-1,TRBJ1-2,CSVVTTDYGYTF
.,TRBV3-1,TRBJ2-1,CASSQDRVAGVNEQFF
.,TRBV28,TRBJ1-5,CASRKGGQPQHF
.,TRBV20-1,TRBJ2-7,CSARGGQYYEQYF
once,TRBV6-6,TRBJ2-5,CASTYSWEDQETQYF
.,TRBV13,TRBJ2-1,CASSWPSGEGASEQFF
.,TRBV9,TRBJ2-7,CASSVVASGEQYF
.,TRBV7-7,TRBJ2-5,CASSLEGLAGETQYF
.,TRBV24-1,TRBJ2-1,CATTGTSGDEQFF
.,TRBV9,TRBJ1-2,CASSVEGAGSLRYGYTF
.,TRBV7-9,TRBJ1-5,CASSPGSGSNQPQHF
.,TRBV10-3,TRBJ2-1,CAIGWSTHNEQFF
.,TRBV9,TRBJ2-1,CASSVKGVSGIYLGEQFF
.,TRBV7-8,TRBJ2-1,CASSGTTYNEQFF
.,TRBV5-1,TRBJ2-7,CASSLTDGLSYEQYF
.,TRBV6-6,TRBJ1-1,CASSYVRQFNTEAFF
.,TRBV15,TRBJ2-3,CATSRDRNTDTQYF
.,TRBV5-6,TRBJ2-7,CASSSAGDFAEQYF
.,TRBV25-1,TRBJ1-2,CASSEYGTGEDGYTF
.,TRBV20-1,TRBJ2-1,CSATGLVGYNEQFF
.,TRBV6-2/TRBV6-3,TRBJ2-3,CASSFTTSTDTQYF
.,TRBV7-9,TRBJ2-3,CASSLVSTTDTQYF
.,TRBV13,TRBJ2-1,CASSSGGARGRLSEQFF
.,TRBV29-1,TRBJ1-1,CSVWVDSEAFF
.,TRBV19,TRBJ1-2,CASREDRTANYGYTF